Below, 28 T cell receptor beta chains from the same sample are listed, as sequenced in a study of cytomegalovirus exposure and HLA in healthy donors. The PCR used 60 Vbeta and 13 Jbeta primers. The repertoire was sequenced with immunoSEQ multiplex PCR; TCRdb's copy has only in-frame clones and lacks some. The sample totals about 88,000 clones. The sample consisted of PBMCs. These receptor sequences come from a girl under 18 in good health and CMV-seropositive.

The chain is built from TRBV11-3 and TRBJ1-4; D is perhaps TRBD1 (6 bases). CDR3 length: 15 amino acids. The V and J ends lost 5 bases and 0 bases respectively, with 10 bases between them. Per germline, CDR1 SGHNT and CDR2 YENEEA. The chain's CDR3 is CASSRGQTTNEKLFF. The DNA of the CDR3 is TGTGCCAGCAGCAGGGGACAAACAACTAATGAAAAACTGTTTTTT.

DNA of the CDR3: TGTGCCAGTAGTAGGGCAGGGTCCGACAATGAGCAGTTCTTC. It encodes CASSRAGSDNEQFF. The rearrangement joins TRBV19 to TRBJ2-1; tentative D call: TRBD1 (5 bases). Germline V lookup: CDR1 LNHDA, CDR2 SQIVND (reference sequence). The CDR3 is 14 residues long. V lost 4 bases and J lost 5, with 12 bases in between.

The V call is TRBV5-1, the J call TRBJ2-3, with TRBD1 matching 7 bases. Germline CDR1 SGHRS, CDR2 YFSETQ. V shed 2 bases, J shed 4 bases, and the junction held 10 bases outside the gene matches. The length of the CDR3 is 16 residues. CDR3 in amino acids: CASSLVPDQGADTQYF. CDR3 nucleotides: TGCGCCAGCAGCTTAGTCCCGGATCAGGGGGCAGATACGCAGTATTTT.

The V call is TRBV4-1, the J call TRBJ1-2; 7 bases are a match to TRBD1. The CDR3 runs to 15 residues. J lost 4 bases, V lost 0 bases, and 5 bases had no gene match. Per germline, CDR1 MGHRA and CDR2 YSYEKL. The DNA for the CDR3 is TGCGCCAGCAGCCAAGAGGACAGGCGCCTCTATGGCTACACCTTC. Translating gives CASSQEDRRLYGYTF.

The rearrangement joins TRBV4-2 to TRBJ1-5; D may be TRBD1 (6 bases). The CDR3 spans 15 residues. Germline V CDR1 and CDR2: LGHNA, YNFKEQ. Between the trimmed V and J ends, which lost 1 base and 0 bases, there was a span of 7 bases. DNA for the CDR3: TGTGCCAGCAGCCAAGGGACAGCTAGCAATCAGCCCCAGCATTTT. Protein sequence: CASSQGTASNQPQHF.

This sequence joins TRBV19 and TRBJ2-7; D is possibly TRBD1 (5 bases). Per the germline V gene, CDR1 is LNHDA and CDR2 is SQIVND (reference sequence). The CDR3 loop spans 13 amino acids. Trimming removed 7 bases at V and 5 bases at J, with 15 bases between. CDR3: CASMGLGVDEQYF. CDR3 in DNA: TGTGCCAGTATGGGCCTAGGGGTCGACGAGCAGTACTTC.

J is TRBJ2-5 and V is TRBV25-1; D call uncertain. Trimming pared 3 bases from V and 2 bases from J, leaving 7 bases between. The germline V gene has CDR1 MGHDK and CDR2 SYGVNS. CDR3 size: 13 residues. CDR3 nucleotide sequence: TGTGCCAGCAGTGATCGCCAGCAAGAGACCCAGTACTTC. This encodes CASSDRQQETQYF.

The V gene is TRBV4-1, the J gene TRBJ1-4; D gene ambiguous. Germline CDR1 and CDR2: MGHRA and YSYEKL. CDR3 size: 15 residues. V was pared by 0 bases and J by 0 bases, with 5 bases between. CDR3 loop: CASSQEQTTNEKLFF. Here the CDR3 DNA reads TGCGCCAGCAGCCAAGAGCAGACAACTAATGAAAAACTGTTTTTT.

V gene TRBV7-2 combines with J gene TRBJ1-1; 8 bases match TRBD1. Germline V gene sequence: CDR1 SGHTA, CDR2 FQGNSA. J lost 4 bases, V lost 4 bases, and 14 bases had no gene match. There are 17 residues in the CDR3. The CDR3 sequence: CASSSAPGGVRVTEAFF. The CDR3 coding sequence is TGTGCCAGCAGCTCCGCGCCAGGGGGCGTTAGAGTCACTGAAGCTTTCTTT.

In DNA, the CDR3 is TGCGCCAGCAGAGGGGCGGGGGATAATGAAAAACTGTTTTTT. Protein sequence: CASRGAGDNEKLFF. J is TRBJ1-4 and V is TRBV5-1, with D possibly matching TRBD1 (5 bases). This CDR3 contains 14 residues. Germline-derived CDR1 and CDR2 are SGHRS and YFSETQ. The V and J ends lost 5 bases and 4 bases respectively, with 12 bases between them.

This rearrangement joins TRBV7-9 to TRBJ2-1, with D possibly TRBD2 on 6 matching bases. The V gene's germline CDR1 is SEHNR and CDR2 FQNEAQ (reference sequence). The CDR3 has 12 amino acids. CDR3: CAYGSSYNEQFF. For the CDR3, the DNA is TGTGCGTACGGGAGCTCCTACAATGAGCAGTTCTTC.

The chain couples TRBV6-1 to TRBJ2-7; no clear D gene. Per the germline V gene, CDR1 is MNHNS and CDR2 is SASEGT. The CDR3 runs to 13 residues. V was pared by 4 bases and J by 4 bases, with 11 bases between. This CDR3 is CASSAYLAYEQYV. In DNA form, the CDR3 reads TGTGCCAGCAGTGCTTACTTAGCTTACGAGCAGTACGTC.

CDR3 amino acids: CASSRLGASGYTF. CDR3 DNA: TGCGCCAGCAGCCGACTGGGGGCGAGTGGCTACACCTTC. The chain links TRBV4-1 to TRBJ1-2; possible D gene TRBD1, 6 bases. The CDR3 sequence is 13 residues long. Germline V lookup: CDR1 MGHRA, CDR2 YSYEKL. V was clipped by 4 bases and J by 7 bases, with 13 bases between them.

Regarding this clone: The germline gene is not matched at one end of the junction; a read error may be the cause. V gene TRBV4-2 combines with J gene TRBJ2-5; 10 bases line up with TRBD2. This CDR3 comprises 16 residues. The germline CDR1 and CDR2 sequences are LGHNA and YNFKEQ. CDR3 amino acids: CASSQGPGTSEEAQYF. The CDR3 DNA sequence: TGTGCCAGCAGCCAAGGTCCCGGGACTAGCGAAGAGGCCCAGTACTTC.

The CDR3 DNA reads as TGTGCCAGCAGCGCTTCCGGGACAGGGAATGAAAAACTGTTTTTT. Translating it yields CASSASGTGNEKLFF. The J gene is TRBJ1-4, the V gene TRBV9, with TRBD1 matching 9 bases. Germline CDR1 is SGDLS and CDR2 is YYNGEE. The CDR3 contains 15 residues. The junction had 5 bases not matched to a gene; V was cut back by 3 bases and J by 5 bases. Combining the CDR3 with reference TRBV9 and TRBJ1-4 gives the whole variable domain DSGVTQTPKHLITATGQRVTLRCSPRSGDLSVYWYQQSLDQGLQFLIQYYNGEERAKGNILERFSAQQFPDLHSELNLSSLELGDSALYFCASSASGTGNEKLFFGSGTQLSVL.

The J gene is TRBJ2-7, the V gene TRBV7-9; 8 nucleotides align to TRBD1. Per the germline V gene, CDR1 is SEHNR and CDR2 is FQNEAQ (reference sequence). Losses at the gene ends were 4 bases for V and 4 bases for J; bases not matched to a gene: 6. The CDR3 spans 14 residues. The CDR3 DNA reads as TGTGCCAGCAGCTCGGACAGGGATGAATACGAGCAGTACTTC. Encoded protein: CASSSDRDEYEQYF.

The rearrangement uses TRBV19 and TRBJ2-3; 7 nucleotides agree with TRBD2. This CDR3 region has 14 residues. The germline V gene has CDR1 LNHDA and CDR2 SQIVND (reference sequence). V lost 8 bases, J lost 8 bases, and 13 bases stayed unmatched. CDR3 amino acids: CASRSSGARGTQYF. The CDR3 DNA is TGTGCCAGTCGCTCCAGCGGGGCCCGGGGTACGCAGTATTTT.

The gene calls are TRBV5-4 and TRBJ1-2; 9 nucleotides agree with TRBD1. Germline-derived CDR1 and CDR2 are SGHNT and YYREEE (reference sequence). The trim removed 0 bases at V and 6 bases at J, leaving 9 bases unmatched. The CDR3 has 16 residues. CDR3 bases: TGTGCCAGCAGCTTGGAGAACAGGGGGCGACGGCATGGCTACACCTTC. Residues: CASSLENRGRRHGYTF.

The V call is TRBV6-5, the J call TRBJ1-1; D unresolved. The CDR3 loop spans 14 amino acids. V gave up 4 bases and J gave up 0 bases, with 9 bases separating them. CDR1 and CDR2 (germline): MNHEY, SVGAGI. The chain's CDR3 is CASSSRSMNTEAFF. CDR3 nucleotide sequence: TGTGCCAGCAGTTCCAGGTCCATGAACACTGAAGCTTTCTTT.

The CDR3 DNA follows: TGTGCCAGTAGTCCGCAAGGGACAGGGGTTGGCTACACCTTC. This translates into CASSPQGTGVGYTF. This sequence joins TRBV19 and TRBJ1-2; TRBD1 matches at 10 bases. CDR1 and CDR2 from the germline V gene are LNHDA and SQIVND (reference sequence). V gave up 5 bases and J gave up 7 bases; unmatched junction bases: 7. The CDR3 runs 14 residues.

The chain employs TRBV19 and TRBJ2-5, with 7 bases that match TRBD2. CDR1 is LNHDA and CDR2 is SQIVND in the germline V gene (reference sequence). V lost 6 bases and J lost 3; bases outside the gene matches: 7. The CDR3 is 14 amino acids. As DNA, the CDR3 is TGTGCCAGTAGCCCTAGCGGACTTGAAGAGACCCAGTACTTC. Translated: CASSPSGLEETQYF.

The chain links TRBV30 to TRBJ1-1, with a tentative D call TRBD1 (6 bases). Germline CDR1 reads GTSNPN; CDR2 reads SVGIG (reference sequence). The CDR3 runs 11 residues. Deletions cut 6 bases from V and 11 bases from J, with 16 bases between. CDR3 sequence reads: CACSNREWAFF. In DNA form, the CDR3 reads TGTGCCTGCAGCAACAGGGAGTGGGCTTTCTTT.

V gene TRBV27 combines with J gene TRBJ2-7, with 7 bases identical to TRBD2. V lost 6 bases, J lost 7 bases, and 3 bases stayed unmatched. CDR3 length: 11 residues. CDR1 and CDR2 from the germline V gene are MNHEY and SMNVEV (reference sequence). CDR3 sequence reads: CASRGRGEQYV. CDR3 nucleotides: TGTGCCAGCAGGGGGAGGGGAGAGCAGTACGTC.

The rearrangement uses TRBV7-2 and TRBJ1-5, with a possible D match to TRBD1 (5 bases). Trimming removed 5 bases at V and 5 bases at J, with 16 bases between. Germline CDR1 SGHTA, CDR2 FQGNSA. There are 15 residues in the CDR3. The CDR3 reads CASSRRGGADQPQHF. CDR3 sequence (DNA): TGTGCCAGCAGCCGGCGGGGGGGAGCGGATCAGCCCCAGCATTTT.

The chain uses TRBV7-8 and TRBJ2-1; weak D call: TRBD1 (6 bases). From germline, CDR1 is SGHVS and CDR2 FQNEAQ. Trimming took off 9 bases at V and 10 bases at J, with 13 bases between the two ends. The CDR3 has 11 amino acids. This CDR3 is CARSQGTEQFF. The CDR3 bases are TGTGCCAGAAGCCAGGGGACAGAGCAGTTCTTC.

The chain joins TRBV6-1 to TRBJ1-2, with TRBD1 identical over 7 bases. V lost 8 bases to trimming and J lost 4 bases; unmatched junction nucleotides: 10. This CDR3 is built from 14 residues. Germline values: CDR1 MNHNS, CDR2 SASEGT. This CDR3 is CASGPTGVRYGYTF. For the CDR3, the DNA is TGTGCCAGCGGACCTACAGGGGTACGCTATGGCTACACCTTC.

The chain is built from TRBV30 and TRBJ1-6, with 10 bases identical to TRBD1. Trimming cost V 1 base and J 7 bases; bases outside gene matches: 4. The CDR3 has 15 amino acids. CDR1 is GTSNPN and CDR2 is SVGIG in the germline V gene (reference sequence). CDR3 coding DNA: TGTGCCTGGAGTGAGGGACAGGGGAGAAATTCACCCCTCCACTTT. It yields the protein CAWSEGQGRNSPLHF.

The chain joins TRBV2 to TRBJ2-5; 7 bases agree with TRBD1. The CDR3 is made up of 13 amino acids. Trimming removed 5 bases from V and 5 bases from J; junction bases left unmatched: 5. Germline CDR1 SNHLY, CDR2 FYNNEI. The CDR3 protein is CASSIDRDETQYF. The CDR3 DNA reads as TGTGCCAGCAGTATTGACAGGGACGAGACCCAGTACTTC.